A selection of T cell receptor beta chains follows, all from one sample in a study of human T cells and chemical hapten exposure. TCRdb called the RACE reads again in MiXCR, with one record for every CDR3 protein. The table lists fewer than 100,000 distinct CDR3 sequences, roughly 10% of them singletons. The material was whole blood, obtained in connection with sensitization to the hapten diphenylcyclopropenone (DPC). The receptors originated from a man between 18 and 29 years old with alopecia areata. Some clones in this sample may be carry-over from other donors' samples. The conserved cysteine and the conserved F or W are not part of the CDR3 here. Each record gives: J gene, V gene, CDR3 protein.

j_gene: TRBJ1-6; v_gene: TRBV7-6; CDR3aa: ASSLGQGLTPLH
j_gene: TRBJ2-7; v_gene: TRBV5-5; CDR3aa: ASSFGDSVYEQY
j_gene: TRBJ1-6; v_gene: TRBV28; CDR3aa: ASSPRGAGINNSPLH
j_gene: TRBJ1-6; v_gene: TRBV28; CDR3aa: ASRAGRSPLH
j_gene: TRBJ1-4; v_gene: TRBV14; CDR3aa: ASSQDLGAEEKLF
j_gene: TRBJ2-7; v_gene: TRBV20-1; CDR3aa: SALGTSEQY
j_gene: TRBJ1-1; v_gene: TRBV7-3; CDR3aa: ASSRRGGNTEAF
j_gene: TRBJ2-3; v_gene: TRBV5-1; CDR3aa: ASSFSADTQY
j_gene: TRBJ2-2; v_gene: TRBV27; CDR3aa: ASSFYFSTGELF
j_gene: TRBJ2-1; v_gene: TRBV6-6; CDR3aa: ASSYVPGTSVYNEQF
j_gene: TRBJ2-7; v_gene: TRBV3-1; CDR3aa: ASSQDPDSSYEQY
j_gene: TRBJ1-1; v_gene: TRBV14; CDR3aa: ATSFRGMNTEAF
j_gene: TRBJ2-1; v_gene: TRBV14; CDR3aa: ASSHRRGGINEQF
j_gene: TRBJ2-7; v_gene: TRBV2; CDR3aa: ASRPRDRAYEQY
j_gene: TRBJ2-4; v_gene: TRBV18; CDR3aa: ASSRVRDSSSIAAKNIQY
j_gene: TRBJ1-1; v_gene: TRBV18; CDR3aa: ASSPGNTEAF
j_gene: TRBJ2-7; v_gene: TRBV28; CDR3aa: ASSGLSYEQY
j_gene: TRBJ1-5; v_gene: TRBV4-1; CDR3aa: ASSPTTLYSNQPQH
j_gene: TRBJ1-1; v_gene: TRBV9; CDR3aa: ASSVGLGPGSEAF
j_gene: TRBJ1-2; v_gene: TRBV7-6; CDR3aa: ASSLAGEAFYGYT
j_gene: TRBJ2-5; v_gene: TRBV9; CDR3aa: ASSVQGGEGSETQY
j_gene: TRBJ2-3; v_gene: TRBV20-1; CDR3aa: SAVNPGTGVADTQY
j_gene: TRBJ1-4; v_gene: TRBV7-9; CDR3aa: ASSLSTARHEKLF
j_gene: TRBJ2-7; v_gene: TRBV14; CDR3aa: ASSQENYEQY
j_gene: TRBJ2-3; v_gene: TRBV5-1; CDR3aa: ASSGTPSTDTQY
j_gene: TRBJ1-6; v_gene: TRBV29-1; CDR3aa: SAGTYNSPLH
j_gene: TRBJ2-5; v_gene: TRBV7-9; CDR3aa: ASSPPPGSGETQY
j_gene: TRBJ1-1; v_gene: TRBV3-1; CDR3aa: ASSQAGAIMNTEAF
j_gene: TRBJ2-1; v_gene: TRBV5-6; CDR3aa: ASSLHHLPGILYNEQF
j_gene: TRBJ1-3; v_gene: TRBV6-6; CDR3aa: ASSGTASGNTIY
j_gene: TRBJ1-3; v_gene: TRBV28; CDR3aa: ASSFPGQGGHTIY
j_gene: TRBJ2-3; v_gene: TRBV7-6; CDR3aa: ASRQSVPPTDTQY
j_gene: TRBJ2-2; v_gene: TRBV21-1; CDR3aa: ASSKGSGLNGELF
j_gene: TRBJ2-1; v_gene: TRBV2; CDR3aa: ASSVGRVEF
j_gene: TRBJ1-5; v_gene: TRBV6-1; CDR3aa: ASSIRRGSNQPQH
j_gene: TRBJ2-7; v_gene: TRBV28; CDR3aa: ASRGTRVGYEQY
j_gene: TRBJ2-5; v_gene: TRBV12-3/TRBV12-4; CDR3aa: ASSFVQGAREETQY
j_gene: TRBJ1-1; v_gene: TRBV10-3; CDR3aa: ATTGGSNTEAF
j_gene: TRBJ2-1; v_gene: TRBV7-9; CDR3aa: ASSPTFSGGVNEQF
j_gene: TRBJ1-4; v_gene: TRBV18; CDR3aa: ASSPGQGASATNEKLF
j_gene: TRBJ1-1; v_gene: TRBV5-1; CDR3aa: ASSLVPGGPTEAF
j_gene: TRBJ1-6; v_gene: TRBV6-1; CDR3aa: ASTQGFYSPLH
j_gene: TRBJ1-3; v_gene: TRBV29-1; CDR3aa: SVIKGSGNTIY
j_gene: TRBJ1-2; v_gene: TRBV7-8; CDR3aa: ASSTLIGGIDGYT
j_gene: TRBJ1-1; v_gene: TRBV14; CDR3aa: ASSQAGTGSDTEAF
j_gene: TRBJ2-2; v_gene: TRBV6-2/TRBV6-3; CDR3aa: ASSFTGQHTGELF